These T cell receptor beta chains were read from a single sample in a study of beta chain features in type 1 diabetes. Profiling relied on immunoSEQ multiplex PCR, and the TCRdb table lists in-frame clones only, not all of them. Among around 450,000 clones listed, approximately 10% were seen once. The sequencing input was naive CD4+ T cells from blood. Receptors originate from a woman aged 18-29 years in good health. Both conserved end residues are trimmed from each CDR3. The order of the fields is J gene, V gene, CDR3 protein.

j_gene: TRBJ2-5; v_gene: TRBV30; CDR3aa: AWAKVAGGRRAQY
j_gene: TRBJ2-1; v_gene: TRBV15; CDR3aa: ATSRGGWDEQF
j_gene: TRBJ2-1; v_gene: TRBV29-1; CDR3aa: SVEGRGADEQF
j_gene: TRBJ1-1; v_gene: TRBV30; CDR3aa: AWGRTEAF
j_gene: TRBJ2-1; v_gene: TRBV11-1; CDR3aa: ASSSNRGDEQF
j_gene: TRBJ2-7; v_gene: TRBV11-2; CDR3aa: ASSAYTGGEQY
j_gene: TRBJ1-5; v_gene: TRBV29-1; CDR3aa: SVVYGGSEQPQH
j_gene: TRBJ1-1; v_gene: TRBV18; CDR3aa: ASSPTSAWGNTEAF
j_gene: TRBJ1-5; v_gene: TRBV27; CDR3aa: ASSAWVNQPQH
j_gene: TRBJ2-3; v_gene: TRBV9; CDR3aa: ASSVVTGVAQY
j_gene: TRBJ2-5; v_gene: TRBV12-5; CDR3aa: ASGLDLETQY
j_gene: TRBJ2-2; v_gene: TRBV4-2; CDR3aa: ASSAGTANTGELF
j_gene: TRBJ2-1; v_gene: TRBV5-1; CDR3aa: ASSLGQGRFNEQF
j_gene: TRBJ2-6; v_gene: TRBV25-1; CDR3aa: ASSGWAGANVLT
j_gene: TRBJ1-1; v_gene: TRBV29-1; CDR3aa: SVGSRVTEAF
j_gene: TRBJ2-5; v_gene: TRBV6-6; CDR3aa: ASSPDRLQSQY
j_gene: TRBJ2-3; v_gene: TRBV10-3; CDR3aa: AIKFSGDSTDTQY
j_gene: TRBJ1-4; v_gene: TRBV30; CDR3aa: AWSPTGVKLF
j_gene: TRBJ2-5; v_gene: TRBV29-1; CDR3aa: SVRNRGGFETQY
j_gene: TRBJ2-4; v_gene: TRBV7-7; CDR3aa: ASSPSRGHLGKNIQY
j_gene: TRBJ2-1; v_gene: TRBV11-1; CDR3aa: ASSERRGARNNEQF
j_gene: TRBJ1-2; v_gene: TRBV20-1; CDR3aa: SANQDRERA
j_gene: TRBJ1-1; v_gene: TRBV28; CDR3aa: ASSTSGVNTEAF
j_gene: TRBJ2-3; v_gene: TRBV20-1; CDR3aa: SARVKNTQY
j_gene: TRBJ2-5; v_gene: TRBV2; CDR3aa: ASSLGLETQY
j_gene: TRBJ2-7; v_gene: TRBV25-1; CDR3aa: ASSRDVGAYEQY
j_gene: TRBJ2-7; v_gene: TRBV6-6; CDR3aa: AGFYEQY
j_gene: TRBJ2-5; v_gene: TRBV4-1; CDR3aa: ASSQFAEETQY
j_gene: TRBJ1-1; v_gene: TRBV5-1; CDR3aa: ASSPGRGAGTEAF
j_gene: TRBJ2-7; v_gene: TRBV5-1; CDR3aa: ASSLGHRDRNYEQY
j_gene: TRBJ2-6; v_gene: TRBV9; CDR3aa: ASSALQGPRSGANVLT
j_gene: TRBJ2-6; v_gene: TRBV7-8; CDR3aa: ASSLRQGAGANVLT
j_gene: TRBJ2-7; v_gene: TRBV30; CDR3aa: AWRPGHRTSGGDYEQY
j_gene: TRBJ2-7; v_gene: TRBV7-2; CDR3aa: ASSPSSSYEQY
j_gene: TRBJ1-4; v_gene: TRBV7-3; CDR3aa: ASSLGRTANEKLF
j_gene: TRBJ2-5; v_gene: TRBV7-2; CDR3aa: ASSLSLMETQY
j_gene: TRBJ1-1; v_gene: TRBV5-4; CDR3aa: ASPASLNTEAF
j_gene: TRBJ2-7; v_gene: TRBV6-5; CDR3aa: ASSQGVVSSYEQY
j_gene: TRBJ1-6; v_gene: TRBV4-2; CDR3aa: ASSQRMPGGSNSPLH
j_gene: TRBJ2-3; v_gene: TRBV9; CDR3aa: ASSTRQITTDTQY
j_gene: TRBJ1-1; v_gene: TRBV14; CDR3aa: ASSQHIDTEAF
j_gene: TRBJ1-5; v_gene: TRBV2; CDR3aa: ASRRIDQPQH
j_gene: TRBJ1-4; v_gene: TRBV29-1; CDR3aa: SVTLRQGNNEKLF